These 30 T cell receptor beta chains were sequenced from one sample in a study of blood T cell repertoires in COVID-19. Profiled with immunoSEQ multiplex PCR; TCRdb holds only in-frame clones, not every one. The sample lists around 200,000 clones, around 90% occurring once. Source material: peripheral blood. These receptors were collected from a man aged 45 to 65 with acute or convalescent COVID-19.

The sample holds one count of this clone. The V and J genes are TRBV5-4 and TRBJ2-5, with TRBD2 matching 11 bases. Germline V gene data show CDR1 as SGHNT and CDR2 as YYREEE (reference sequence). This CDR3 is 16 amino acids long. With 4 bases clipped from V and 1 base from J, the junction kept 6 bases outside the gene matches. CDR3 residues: CASSPGLAELQETQYF. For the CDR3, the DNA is TGTGCCAGCAGCCCGGGACTAGCGGAACTCCAAGAGACCCAGTACTTC. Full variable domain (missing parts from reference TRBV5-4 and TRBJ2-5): ETGVTQSPTHLIKTRGQQVTLRCSSQSGHNTVSWYQQALGQGPQFIFQYYREEENGRGNFPPRFSGLQFPNYSSELNVNALELDDSALYLCASSPGLAELQETQYFGPGTRLLVL.

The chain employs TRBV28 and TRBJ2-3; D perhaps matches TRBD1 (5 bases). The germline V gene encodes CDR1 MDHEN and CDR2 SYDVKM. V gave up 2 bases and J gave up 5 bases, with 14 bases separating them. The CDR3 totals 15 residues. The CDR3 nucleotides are TGTGCCAGCAGTTTAATAGGACCCCAGGGAGATACGCAGTATTTT. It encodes CASSLIGPQGDTQYF.

CDR3 region: CASSLFRDRVGEQYF. The DNA of the CDR3 is TGTGCCAGCAGCTTATTTCGGGACAGGGTTGGGGAGCAGTACTTC. V is TRBV7-8 and J is TRBJ2-7; 9 positions agree with TRBD1. Unmatched junction bases numbered 9, after V lost 2 bases and J lost 7 bases. The CDR3 sequence is 15 residues long. Germline lookup yields CDR1 SGHVS and CDR2 FQNEAQ.

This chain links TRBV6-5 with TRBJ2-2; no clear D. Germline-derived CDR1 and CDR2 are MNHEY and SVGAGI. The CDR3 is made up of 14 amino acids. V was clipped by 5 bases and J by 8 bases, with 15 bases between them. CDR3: CASSPFVNVGELFF. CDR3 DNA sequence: TGTGCCAGCAGTCCCTTCGTTAATGTGGGGGAGCTGTTTTTT.

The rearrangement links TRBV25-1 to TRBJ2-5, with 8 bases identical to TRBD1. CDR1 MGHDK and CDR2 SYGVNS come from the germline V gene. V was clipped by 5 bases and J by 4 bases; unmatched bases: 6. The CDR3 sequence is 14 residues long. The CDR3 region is CASSSTGGRETQYF. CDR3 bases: TGTGCCAGCAGTTCCACAGGGGGACGAGAGACCCAGTACTTC.

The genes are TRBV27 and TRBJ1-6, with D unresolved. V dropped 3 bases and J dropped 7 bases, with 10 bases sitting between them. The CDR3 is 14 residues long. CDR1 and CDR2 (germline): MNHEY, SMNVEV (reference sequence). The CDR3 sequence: CASSFGALNSPLHF. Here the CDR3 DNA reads TGTGCCAGCAGTTTCGGAGCCTTGAATTCACCCCTCCACTTT.

Here the CDR3 reads CAISESTGGTDTQYF. The CDR3 DNA follows: TGTGCCATCAGTGAGTCAACAGGGGGAACAGATACGCAGTATTTT. V and J are TRBV10-3 and TRBJ2-3; 8 bases are shared with TRBD1. Unmatched junction bases numbered 2, after V lost 0 bases and J lost 3 bases. The CDR3 has 15 residues. Germline V gene sequence: CDR1 ENHRY, CDR2 SYGVKD.

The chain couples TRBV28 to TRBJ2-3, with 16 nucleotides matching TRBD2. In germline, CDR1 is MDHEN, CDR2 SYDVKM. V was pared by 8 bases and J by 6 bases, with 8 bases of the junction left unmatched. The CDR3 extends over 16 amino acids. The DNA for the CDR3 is TGTGCCAGCCCCCCGGGACTAGCGGGGGGGCTCGATACGCAGTATTTT. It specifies CASPPGLAGGLDTQYF.

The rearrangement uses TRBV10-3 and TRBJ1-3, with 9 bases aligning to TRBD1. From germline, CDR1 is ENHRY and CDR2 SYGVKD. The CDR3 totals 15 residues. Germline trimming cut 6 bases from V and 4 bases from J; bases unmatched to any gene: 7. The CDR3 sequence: CAIRGQGLEGNTIYF. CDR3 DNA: TGTGCCATCAGGGGACAGGGACTCGAGGGAAACACCATATATTTT.

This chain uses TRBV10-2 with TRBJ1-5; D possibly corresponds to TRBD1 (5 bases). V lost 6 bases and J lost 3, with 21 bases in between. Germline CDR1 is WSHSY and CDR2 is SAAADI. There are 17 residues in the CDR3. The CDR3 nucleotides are TGCGCCAGCAGCCCCTTGGGGCAGGGAAGGGACAATCAGCCCCAGCATTTT. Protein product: CASSPLGQGRDNQPQHF.

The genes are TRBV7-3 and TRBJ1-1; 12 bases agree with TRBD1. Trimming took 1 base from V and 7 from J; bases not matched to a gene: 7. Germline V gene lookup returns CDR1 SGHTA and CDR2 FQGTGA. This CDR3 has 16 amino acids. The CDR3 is CASSLNPGQGASEAFF. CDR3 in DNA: TGTGCCAGCAGCTTAAATCCGGGACAGGGGGCGAGTGAAGCTTTCTTT.

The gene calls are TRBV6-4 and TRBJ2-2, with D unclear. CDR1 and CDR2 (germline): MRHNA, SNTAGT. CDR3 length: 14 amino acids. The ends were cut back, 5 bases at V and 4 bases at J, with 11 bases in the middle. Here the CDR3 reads CASSWASSTGELFF. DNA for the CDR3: TGTGCCAGCAGTTGGGCATCGAGCACCGGGGAGCTGTTTTTT.

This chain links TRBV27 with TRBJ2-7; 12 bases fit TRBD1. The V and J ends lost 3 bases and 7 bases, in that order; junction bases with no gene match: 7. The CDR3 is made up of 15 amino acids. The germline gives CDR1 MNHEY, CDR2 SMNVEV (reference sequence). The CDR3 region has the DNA TGTGCCAGCAGTTTCCCGGGACAGGGGGCATGGGAGCAGTACGTC. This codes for CASSFPGQGAWEQYV.

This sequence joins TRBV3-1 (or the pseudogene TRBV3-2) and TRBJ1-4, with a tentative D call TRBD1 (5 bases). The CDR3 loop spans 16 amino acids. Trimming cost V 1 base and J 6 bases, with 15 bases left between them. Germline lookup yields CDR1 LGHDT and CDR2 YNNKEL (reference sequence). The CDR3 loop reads CASSQGGLSFDEKLFF. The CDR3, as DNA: TGTGCCAGCAGCCAAGGGGGACTGAGTTTTGATGAAAAACTGTTTTTT.

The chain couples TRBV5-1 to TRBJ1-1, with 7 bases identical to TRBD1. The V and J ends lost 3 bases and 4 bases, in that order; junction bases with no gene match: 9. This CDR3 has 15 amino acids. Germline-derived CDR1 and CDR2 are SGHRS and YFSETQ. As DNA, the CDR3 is TGCGCCAGCAGCTACGGACAGGCGCGCGGCACTGAAGCTTTCTTT. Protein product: CASSYGQARGTEAFF.

The CDR3 loop is CASSQDLVRGEGYGYTF. Written as DNA, the CDR3 is TGTGCCAGCAGCCAAGATCTGGTGCGGGGAGAAGGCTATGGCTACACCTTC. This chain joins TRBV3-1 (or the pseudogene TRBV3-2) and TRBJ1-2, with D unclear. The CDR3 totals 17 residues. V was cut by 0 bases and J by 4 bases, with 18 bases left in between. Germline CDR1 reads LGHDT; CDR2 reads YNNKEL (reference sequence).

The CDR3 loop reads CASSFDRAVDTQYF. CDR3 DNA sequence: TGTGCCAGCAGTTTTGACAGGGCAGTAGATACGCAGTATTTT. V is TRBV28 and J is TRBJ2-3, with TRBD1 matching over 7 bases. Germline V CDR1 and CDR2: MDHEN, SYDVKM. The CDR3 length is 14 residues. V lost 3 bases and J lost 5; bases outside the gene matches: 5.

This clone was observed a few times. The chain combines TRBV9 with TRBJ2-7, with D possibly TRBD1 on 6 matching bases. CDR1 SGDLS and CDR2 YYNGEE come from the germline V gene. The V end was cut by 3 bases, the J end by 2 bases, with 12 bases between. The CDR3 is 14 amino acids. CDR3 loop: CASSASGTTYEQYF. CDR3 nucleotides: TGTGCCAGCAGCGCCTCCGGGACAACCTACGAGCAGTACTTC.

Here the CDR3 reads CASSYSANSGNTIYF. CDR3 coding DNA: TGTGCCAGCAGTTATAGCGCCAACTCTGGAAACACCATATATTTT. J is TRBJ1-3 and V is TRBV6-2 or TRBV6-3, with D unresolved. The V gene's germline CDR1 is MNHEY and CDR2 SVGEGT. The germline V and J ends were trimmed by 3 bases and 0 bases, with 9 bases remaining between them. The CDR3 loop spans 15 amino acids.

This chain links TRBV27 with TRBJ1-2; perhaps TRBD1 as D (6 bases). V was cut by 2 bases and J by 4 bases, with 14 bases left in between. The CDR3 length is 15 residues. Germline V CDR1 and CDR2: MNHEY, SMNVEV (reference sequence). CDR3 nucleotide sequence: TGTGCCAGCAGTTTACGCAACAGGGATGGCTATGGCTACACCTTC. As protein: CASSLRNRDGYGYTF.

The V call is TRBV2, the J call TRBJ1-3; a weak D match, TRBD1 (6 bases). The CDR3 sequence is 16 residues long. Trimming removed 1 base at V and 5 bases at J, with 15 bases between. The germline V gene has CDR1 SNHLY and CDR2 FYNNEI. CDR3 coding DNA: TGTGCCAGCAGTGAAGACCTGGACAGAGATAGAAACACCATATATTTT. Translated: CASSEDLDRDRNTIYF.

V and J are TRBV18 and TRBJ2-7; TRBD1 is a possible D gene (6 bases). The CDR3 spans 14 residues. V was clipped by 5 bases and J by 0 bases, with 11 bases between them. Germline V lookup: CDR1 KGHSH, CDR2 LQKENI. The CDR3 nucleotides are TGTGCCAGCTCAACCGGACAGAGCTCCTACGAGCAGTACTTC. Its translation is CASSTGQSSYEQYF.

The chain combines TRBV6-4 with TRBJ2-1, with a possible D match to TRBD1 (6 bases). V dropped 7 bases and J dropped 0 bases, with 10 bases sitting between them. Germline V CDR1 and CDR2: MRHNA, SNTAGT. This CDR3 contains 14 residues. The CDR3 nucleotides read TGTGCCAGCAACCCGGACAGCTCCTACAATGAGCAGTTCTTC. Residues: CASNPDSSYNEQFF.

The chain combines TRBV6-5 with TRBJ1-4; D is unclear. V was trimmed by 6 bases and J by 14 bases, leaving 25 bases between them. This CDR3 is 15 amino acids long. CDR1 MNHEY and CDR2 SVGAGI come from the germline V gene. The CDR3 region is CASSRDPSVFGGLFF. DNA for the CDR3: TGTGCCAGCAGCCGCGATCCCAGTGTTTTCGGAGGGCTGTTTTTT.

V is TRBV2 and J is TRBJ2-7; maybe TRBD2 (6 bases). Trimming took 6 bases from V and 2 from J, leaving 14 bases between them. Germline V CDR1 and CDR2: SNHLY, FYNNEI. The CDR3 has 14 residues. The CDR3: CASRQEGAAYEQYF. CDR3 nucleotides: TGTGCCAGCAGGCAGGAGGGAGCGGCCTACGAGCAGTACTTC.

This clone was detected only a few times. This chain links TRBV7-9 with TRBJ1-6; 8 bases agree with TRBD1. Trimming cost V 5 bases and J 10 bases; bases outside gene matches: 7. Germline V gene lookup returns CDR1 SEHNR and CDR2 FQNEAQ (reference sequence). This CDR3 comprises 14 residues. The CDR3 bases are TGTGCCAGCAGCCCTAGTACAGGGGGGTCACCCCTCCACTTT. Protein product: CASSPSTGGSPLHF.

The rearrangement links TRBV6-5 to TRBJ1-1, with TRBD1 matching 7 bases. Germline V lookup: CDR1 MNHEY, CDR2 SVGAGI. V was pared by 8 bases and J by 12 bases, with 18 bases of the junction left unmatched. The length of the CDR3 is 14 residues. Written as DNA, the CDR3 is TGTGCCAGCTCCCTTACTCCGGAGGGGGCGACTACTTTCTTT. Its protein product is CASSLTPEGATTFF.

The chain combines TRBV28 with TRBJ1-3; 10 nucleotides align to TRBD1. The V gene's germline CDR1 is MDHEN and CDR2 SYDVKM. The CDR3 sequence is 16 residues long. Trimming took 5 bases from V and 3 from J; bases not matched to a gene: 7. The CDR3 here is CASSDPGQGFGNTIYF. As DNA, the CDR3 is TGTGCCAGCAGTGATCCGGGACAGGGGTTTGGAAACACCATATATTTT.

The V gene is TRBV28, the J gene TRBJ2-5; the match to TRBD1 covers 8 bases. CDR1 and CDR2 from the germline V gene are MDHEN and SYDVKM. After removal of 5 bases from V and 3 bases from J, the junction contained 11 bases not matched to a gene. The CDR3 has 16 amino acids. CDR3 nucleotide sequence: TGTGCCAGCAGTGAATGGGGGGACAGGAGTAAAGAGACCCAGTACTTC. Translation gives CASSEWGDRSKETQYF.

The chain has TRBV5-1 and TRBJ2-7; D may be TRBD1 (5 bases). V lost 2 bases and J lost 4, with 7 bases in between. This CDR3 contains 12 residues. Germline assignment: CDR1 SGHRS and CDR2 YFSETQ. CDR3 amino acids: CASSFSGYEQYF. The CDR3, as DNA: TGCGCCAGCAGCTTTTCAGGGTACGAGCAGTACTTC. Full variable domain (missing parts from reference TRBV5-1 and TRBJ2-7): KAGVTQTPRYLIKTRGQQVTLSCSPISGHRSVSWYQQTPGQGLQFLFEYFSETQRNKGNFPGRFSGRQFSNSRSEMNVSTLELGDSALYLCASSFSGYEQYFGPGTRLTVT.